This TCR beta chain was documented in a study of PD-L1 blockade in urothelial cancer (dated by TCRdb to about 2017). In the study overall: All patients started therapy in about 2014 and received atezolizumab 1,200 mg intravenously every 3 weeks. Patients had an ECOG performance status of 0 or 1 and had received between 0 and 3 prior chemotherapy regimens. Whole exome sequencing and RNA sequencing of pretreatment tumors were performed alongside TCR sequencing in the same patients. Under 30 patients had pretreatment blood TCR-seq, some 25 had at least one posttreatment blood collection, and some 25 had tumor TCR-seq. Durable clinical benefit was achieved by nine patients but not by the remaining 20. Pretreatment tumor samples and matched peripheral blood, collected serially before and after atezolizumab treatment, underwent TCR sequencing. About 90% of the 29 patients were males with bladder-origin urothelial cancer, and 18 of 29 reported a prior smoking history. Durable clinical benefit was defined as a progression-free survival longer than 6 months, and TCR features were additionally tested against progression-free survival and overall survival. Blood samples gave median yields of about 150,000 T cells and 82,636 unique TCRs, along with a median clonality of approximately 0.084. The study, an exploratory multi-omic analysis, examined somatic, immune and clinical correlates of response to PD-L1 blockade with atezolizumab in urothelial cancer. Blood samples were analyzed at 3 weeks after treatment start (second dose) and at 6 weeks after treatment start.

Notes on this clone: Its target antigen remains unknown. Qualities for individual bases were not recorded, and no much larger clone is one base off.

The paper's findings and limits, for the study overall: A pretreatment peripheral blood TCR clonality below the median was linked to improved progression-free and overall survival. Because of the small sample size (n ≈ 31) and the many exploratory analyses performed, the results are intended to be regarded as hypothesis-generating. At 3 weeks after the start of treatment, tumor-associated TCR clones in peripheral blood had expanded more in patients with durable benefit (n ≈ 24, p = 0.022).

To estimate absolute template abundance from read counts, synthetic TCR analog templates were spiked into each PCR. The immunoSEQ assay used bias-controlled V and J gene primers to amplify TCRbeta CDR3 regions from genomic DNA. Sequencing of rearranged TCRbeta segments was performed at approximately 20X coverage. For the original study's pipeline: Sequencing errors were corrected by clustering and CDR3s were annotated against IMGT to assign V, D and J genes. Downstream analyses used only productive TCRbeta rearrangements, leaving out any out-of-frame or stop-codon sequences. Clonality was calculated as one minus the Shannon entropy normalized by the log of the number of unique productive sequences. Fisher's exact test with Benjamini-Hochberg correction, using a cutoff of adjusted p below 0.01, was how clones that differed between time points or between blood and tumor were identified. Held by TCRdb, this immuneACCESS table contains in-frame sequences only and omits some clones. Under half of the omission traces to an unresolved V gene where checked; the cause of the rest is unknown. From that table come the V and J calls and clone size; the DNA was used to work out D and trimming. The table for this sample lists tens of thousands of clones; 86% of them were counted only once. 14% to 15% of the sample lies in the top ten.

For CDR1 and CDR2, the germline V gene lists WSHSY and SAAADI. V loses 5 bases at its end and J loses 5 bases; junction bases beyond the gene matches: 10. There are 15 amino acids in the CDR3, from cysteine to phenylalanine inclusive. Only CDR3 DNA remains: 45 bases, in frame from the first base. In light of the paper, this sample's time point label describes: pretreatment peripheral blood. The cohort comprised fewer than 35 patients with locally advanced or metastatic urothelial carcinoma treated at Memorial Sloan Kettering on a trial protocol. Peripheral blood mononuclear cells were collected pretreatment and during treatment, with between 1 and 8 total time points obtained per patient. The Qiagen DNeasy Blood extraction kit was used to purify genomic DNA from total PBMCs and from tumor samples. PBMCs were collected pretreatment and during treatment, and were isolated and stored as previously described.

This receptor was taken from a man aged 55 to 69 with urothelial cancer. The specimen was PBMCs, collected around atezolizumab (anti-PD-L1) treatment. The V and J genes are TRBV10-2 and TRBJ2-7; 9 central bases correspond to TRBD1. Here is the DNA: TGCGCCAGCAGTTATCCCCCGGGACAGGGACACGAGCAGTACTTC. Its amino acids are CASSYPPGQGHEQYF.